Sequencing of this T cell receptor beta chain was carried out in a study of regulatory T cells in long-lasting Graves disease. The time point here: newly diagnosed GD, antithyroid drugs for less than 3 months. From PBMCs, RNA was extracted and then used to make the TCR library. The TCR beta library used iRepertoire HTBI primers with Arm-PCR amplification of CDR3. Using its own MiXCR run on the multiplex PCR reads, TCRdb lists one record per CDR3 protein. The sample gives 300,000 to 400,000 distinct CDR3 sequences, roughly a sixth of which show up once; approximately 21% is in the top ten. CDR3 size: 19 residues. The V gene's germline CDR1 is LGHNA and CDR2 YNFKEQ. Losses at the gene ends were 4 bases for V and 0 bases for J; bases not matched to a gene: 15.

The clonotype originates from a female donor with Graves disease. The source material was peripheral blood mononuclear cells (PBMCs), sampled at new diagnosis, from a patient treated with antithyroid drugs. The rearrangement links TRBV4-2 to TRBJ2-7; 10 bases match TRBD1. CDR3 amino acids: CASSLLVGLRDRGSYEQYF. In nucleotides, the CDR3 is TGTGCCAGCAGCCTCTTGGTAGGACTCCGGGACAGGGGCTCCTACGAGCAGTACTTC.